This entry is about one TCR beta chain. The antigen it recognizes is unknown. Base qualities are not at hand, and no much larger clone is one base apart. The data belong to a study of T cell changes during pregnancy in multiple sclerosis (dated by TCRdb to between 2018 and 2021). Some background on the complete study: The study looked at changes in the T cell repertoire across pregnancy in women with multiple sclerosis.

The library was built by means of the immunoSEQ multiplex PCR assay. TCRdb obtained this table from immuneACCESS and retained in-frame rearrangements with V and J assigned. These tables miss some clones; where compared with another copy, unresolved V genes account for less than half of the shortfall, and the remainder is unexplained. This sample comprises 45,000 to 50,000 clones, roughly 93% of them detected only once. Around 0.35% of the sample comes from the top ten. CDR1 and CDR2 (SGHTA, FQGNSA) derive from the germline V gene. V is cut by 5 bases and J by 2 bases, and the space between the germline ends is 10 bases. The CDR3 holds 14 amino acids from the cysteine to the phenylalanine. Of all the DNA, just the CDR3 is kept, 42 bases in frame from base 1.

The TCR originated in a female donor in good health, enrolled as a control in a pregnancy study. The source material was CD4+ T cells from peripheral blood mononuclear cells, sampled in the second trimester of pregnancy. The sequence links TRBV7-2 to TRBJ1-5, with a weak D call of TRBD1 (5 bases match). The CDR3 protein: CASSRGGGNQPQHF. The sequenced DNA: TGTGCCAGCAGCCGCGGGGGGGGCAATCAGCCCCAGCATTTT.